This TCR beta chain was profiled in a study of blood T cell repertoires in COVID-19. Whole-study context: T cells, B-cell-depleted T cells, or PBMCs supplied cDNA or gDNA.

Clones were sequenced by immunoSEQ multiplex PCR, and TCRdb holds only the in-frame ones, with some missing. The repertoire holds under 300,000 clones, 85% to 90% seen once, with 15% to 19% in the top ten. Trimming removed 0 bases from V and 6 bases from J, with 18 bases in between. The CDR3 totals 16 residues. Germline CDR1 GTSNPN, CDR2 SVGIG (reference sequence). The specimen was PBMCs or T cells enriched from blood (not recorded which). The receptor was derived from a man in his late teens or twenties who had recovered from COVID-19. The V and J genes are TRBV30 and TRBJ1-5; a weak D match, TRBD1 (6 bases). The CDR3 sequence: CAWSVRGSQGLQPQHF. In DNA form, the CDR3 reads TGTGCCTGGAGTGTAAGGGGTTCCCAGGGGCTTCAGCCCCAGCATTTT.